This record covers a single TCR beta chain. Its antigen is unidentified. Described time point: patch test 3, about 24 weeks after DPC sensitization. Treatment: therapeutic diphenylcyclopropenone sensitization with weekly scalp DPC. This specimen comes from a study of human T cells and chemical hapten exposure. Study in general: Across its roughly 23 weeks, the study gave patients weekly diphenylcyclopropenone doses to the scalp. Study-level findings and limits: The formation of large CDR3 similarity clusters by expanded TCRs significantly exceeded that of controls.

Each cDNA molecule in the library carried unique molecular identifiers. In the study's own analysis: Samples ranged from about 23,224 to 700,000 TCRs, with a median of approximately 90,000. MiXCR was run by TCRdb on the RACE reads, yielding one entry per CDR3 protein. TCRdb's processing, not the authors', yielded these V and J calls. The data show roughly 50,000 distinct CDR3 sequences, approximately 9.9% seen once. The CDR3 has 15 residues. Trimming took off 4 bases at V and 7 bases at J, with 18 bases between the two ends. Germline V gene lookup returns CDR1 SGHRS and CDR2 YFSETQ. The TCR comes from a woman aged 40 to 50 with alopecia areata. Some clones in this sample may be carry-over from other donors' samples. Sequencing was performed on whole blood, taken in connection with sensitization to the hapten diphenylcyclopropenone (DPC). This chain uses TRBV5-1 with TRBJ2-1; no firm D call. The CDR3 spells CASSPRRVLRNEQFF. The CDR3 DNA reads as TGCGCCAGCAGCCCAAGAAGGGTTCTTCGGAATGAGCAGTTCTTC.